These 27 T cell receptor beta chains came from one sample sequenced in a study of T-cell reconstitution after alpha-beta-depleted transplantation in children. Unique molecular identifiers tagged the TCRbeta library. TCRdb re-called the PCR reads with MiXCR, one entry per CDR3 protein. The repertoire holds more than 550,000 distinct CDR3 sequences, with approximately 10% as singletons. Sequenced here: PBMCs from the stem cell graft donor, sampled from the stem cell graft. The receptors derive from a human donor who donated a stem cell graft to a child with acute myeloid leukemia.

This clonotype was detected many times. The CDR3 spells CASSLSNDEQFF. As DNA, the CDR3 is TGTGCCAGCAGCCTATCAAACGATGAGCAGTTCTTC. The chain links TRBV7-8 to TRBJ2-1, with D hard to call. Germline V gene sequence: CDR1 SGHVS, CDR2 FQNEAQ. V lost 5 bases and J 8 bases, leaving 10 bases between the germline ends. The CDR3 totals 12 residues.

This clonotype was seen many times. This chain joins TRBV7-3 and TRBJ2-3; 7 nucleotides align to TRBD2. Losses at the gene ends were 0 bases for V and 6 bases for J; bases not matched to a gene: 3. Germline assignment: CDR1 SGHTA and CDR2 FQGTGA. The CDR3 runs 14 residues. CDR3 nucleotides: TGTGCCAGCAGCTTAACCGGGGGGAAGGATACGCAGTATTTT. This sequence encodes CASSLTGGKDTQYF.

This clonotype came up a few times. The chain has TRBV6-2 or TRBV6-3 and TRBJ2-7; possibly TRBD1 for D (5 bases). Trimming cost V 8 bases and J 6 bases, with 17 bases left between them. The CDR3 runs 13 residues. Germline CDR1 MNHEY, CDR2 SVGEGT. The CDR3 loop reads CASYDTRETEQYF. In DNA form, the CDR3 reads TGTGCCAGCTACGATACCAGGGAAACCGAGCAGTACTTC.

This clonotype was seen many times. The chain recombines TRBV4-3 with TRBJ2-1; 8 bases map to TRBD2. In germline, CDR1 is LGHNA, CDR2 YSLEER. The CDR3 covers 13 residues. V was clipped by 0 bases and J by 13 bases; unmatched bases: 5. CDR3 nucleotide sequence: TGCGCCAGCAGCCAAGATCCGGGACTAGGACAGTTCTTC. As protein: CASSQDPGLGQFF.

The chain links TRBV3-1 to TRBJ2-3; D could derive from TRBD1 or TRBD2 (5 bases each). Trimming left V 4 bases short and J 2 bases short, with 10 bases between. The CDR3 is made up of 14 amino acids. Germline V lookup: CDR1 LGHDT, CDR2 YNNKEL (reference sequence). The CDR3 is CASSRDVATDTQYF. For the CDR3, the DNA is TGTGCCAGCAGCCGGGACGTAGCCACAGATACGCAGTATTTT.

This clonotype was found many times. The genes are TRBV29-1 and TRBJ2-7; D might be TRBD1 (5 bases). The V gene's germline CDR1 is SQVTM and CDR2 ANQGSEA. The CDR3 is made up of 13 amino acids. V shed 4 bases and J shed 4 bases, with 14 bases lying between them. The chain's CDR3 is CSVGFARGYEQYF. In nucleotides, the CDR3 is TGCAGCGTTGGATTCGCTAGGGGTTACGAGCAGTACTTC.

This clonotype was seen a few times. CDR3 DNA: TGTGCCAGCAGGCTGGCGGGAGGAGAAAAACTGTTTTTT. Residues: CASRLAGGEKLFF. This rearrangement joins TRBV12-3 or TRBV12-4 to TRBJ1-4; D gene uncertain. Trimming took off 6 bases at V and 8 bases at J, with 13 bases between the two ends. The CDR3 spans 13 residues.

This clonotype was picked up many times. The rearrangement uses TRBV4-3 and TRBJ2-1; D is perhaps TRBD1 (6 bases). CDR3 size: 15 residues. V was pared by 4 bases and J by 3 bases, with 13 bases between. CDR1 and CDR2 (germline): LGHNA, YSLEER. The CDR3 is CASSPSGVRYNEQFF. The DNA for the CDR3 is TGCGCCAGCAGCCCCTCAGGGGTACGCTACAATGAGCAGTTCTTC.

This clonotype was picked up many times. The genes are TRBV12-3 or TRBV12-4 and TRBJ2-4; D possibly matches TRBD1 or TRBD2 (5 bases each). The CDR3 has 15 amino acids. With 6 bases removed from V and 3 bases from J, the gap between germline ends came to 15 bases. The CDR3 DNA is TGTGCCAGCAGCGAGCCGGGACCTGGCAAAAACATTCAGTACTTC. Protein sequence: CASSEPGPGKNIQYF.

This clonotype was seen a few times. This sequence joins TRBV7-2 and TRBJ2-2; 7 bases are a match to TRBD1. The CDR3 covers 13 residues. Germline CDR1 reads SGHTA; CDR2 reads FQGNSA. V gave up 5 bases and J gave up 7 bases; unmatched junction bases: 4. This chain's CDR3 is CASSRDSYGELFF. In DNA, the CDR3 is TGTGCCAGCAGCCGGGACAGCTACGGGGAGCTGTTTTTT.

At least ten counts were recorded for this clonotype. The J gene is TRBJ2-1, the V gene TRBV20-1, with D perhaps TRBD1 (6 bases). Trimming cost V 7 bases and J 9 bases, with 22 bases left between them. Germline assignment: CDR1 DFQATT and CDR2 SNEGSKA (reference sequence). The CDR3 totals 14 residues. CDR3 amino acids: CSVQGRTTTIEQFF. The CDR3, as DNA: TGCAGTGTTCAGGGGCGAACAACGACAATTGAGCAGTTCTTC.

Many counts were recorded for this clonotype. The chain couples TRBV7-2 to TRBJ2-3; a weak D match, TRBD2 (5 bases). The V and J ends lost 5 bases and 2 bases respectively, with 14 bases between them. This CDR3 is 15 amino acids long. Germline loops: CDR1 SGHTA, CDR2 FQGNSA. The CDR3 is CASSPPQRTTDTQYF. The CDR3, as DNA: TGTGCCAGCAGCCCCCCACAGCGGACCACAGATACGCAGTATTTT.

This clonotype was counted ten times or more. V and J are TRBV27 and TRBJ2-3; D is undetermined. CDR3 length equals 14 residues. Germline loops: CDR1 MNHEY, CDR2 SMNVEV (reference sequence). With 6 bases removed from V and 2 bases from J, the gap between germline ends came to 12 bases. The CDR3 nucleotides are TGTGCCAGCAGCGGGTGGCGGCCCACAGATACGCAGTATTTT. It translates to CASSGWRPTDTQYF.

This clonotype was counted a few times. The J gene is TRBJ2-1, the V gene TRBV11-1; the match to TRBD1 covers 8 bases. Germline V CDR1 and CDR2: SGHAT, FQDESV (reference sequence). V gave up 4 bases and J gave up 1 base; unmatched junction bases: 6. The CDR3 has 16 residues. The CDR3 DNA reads TGTGCCAGCAGCTCTAGGACAGGGAGGTCCTACAATGAGCAGTTCTTC. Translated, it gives CASSSRTGRSYNEQFF.

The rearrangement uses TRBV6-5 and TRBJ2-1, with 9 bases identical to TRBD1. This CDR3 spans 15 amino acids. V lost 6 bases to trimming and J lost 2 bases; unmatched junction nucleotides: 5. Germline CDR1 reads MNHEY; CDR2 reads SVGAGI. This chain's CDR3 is CASSPTGGAYNEQFF. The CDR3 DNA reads TGTGCCAGCAGCCCGACAGGGGGGGCCTACAATGAGCAGTTCTTC.

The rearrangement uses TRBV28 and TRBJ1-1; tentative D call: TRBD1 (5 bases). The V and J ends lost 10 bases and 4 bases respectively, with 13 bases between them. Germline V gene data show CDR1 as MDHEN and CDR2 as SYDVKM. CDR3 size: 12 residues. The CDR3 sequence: CAIWGVTTEAFF. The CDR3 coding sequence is TGTGCCATCTGGGGGGTTACCACTGAAGCTTTCTTT.

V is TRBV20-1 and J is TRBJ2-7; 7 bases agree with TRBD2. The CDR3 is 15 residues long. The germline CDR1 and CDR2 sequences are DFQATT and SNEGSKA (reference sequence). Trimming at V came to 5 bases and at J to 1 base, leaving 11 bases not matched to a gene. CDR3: CSAPWLAVGSYEQYF. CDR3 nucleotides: TGCAGTGCTCCTTGGCTAGCGGTGGGATCCTACGAGCAGTACTTC.

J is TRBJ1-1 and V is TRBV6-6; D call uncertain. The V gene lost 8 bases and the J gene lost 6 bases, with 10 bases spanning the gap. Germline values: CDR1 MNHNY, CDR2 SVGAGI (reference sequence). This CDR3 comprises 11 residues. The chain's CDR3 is CASHREPEAFF. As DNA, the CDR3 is TGTGCCAGCCACCGGGAGCCTGAAGCTTTCTTT.

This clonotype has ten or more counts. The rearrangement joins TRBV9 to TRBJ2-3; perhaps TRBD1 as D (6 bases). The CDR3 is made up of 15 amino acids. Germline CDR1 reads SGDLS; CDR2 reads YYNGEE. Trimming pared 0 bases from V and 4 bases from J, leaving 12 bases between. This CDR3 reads CASSVGTHRADTQYF. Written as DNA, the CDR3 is TGTGCCAGCAGCGTAGGAACTCACAGGGCAGATACGCAGTATTTT.

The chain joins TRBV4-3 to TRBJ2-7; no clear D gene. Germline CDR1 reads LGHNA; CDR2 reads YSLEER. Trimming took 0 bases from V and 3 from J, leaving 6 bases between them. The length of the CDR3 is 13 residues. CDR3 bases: TGCGCCAGCAGCCAAGAGATTGTCTACGAGCAGTACTTC. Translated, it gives CASSQEIVYEQYF.

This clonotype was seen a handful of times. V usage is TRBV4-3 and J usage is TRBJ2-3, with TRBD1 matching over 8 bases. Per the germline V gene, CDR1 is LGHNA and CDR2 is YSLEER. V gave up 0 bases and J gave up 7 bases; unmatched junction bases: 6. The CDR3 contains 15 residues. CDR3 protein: CASSQDAGGAYTQYF. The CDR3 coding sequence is TGCGCCAGCAGCCAAGATGCAGGGGGCGCATATACGCAGTATTTT.

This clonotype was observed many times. The CDR3 spells CASSQEASGTDEQFF. In DNA, the CDR3 is TGTGCCAGCAGCCAAGAAGCTAGCGGGACCGATGAGCAGTTCTTC. The V gene is TRBV3-1, the J gene TRBJ2-1; TRBD2 matches 9 bases. The CDR3 runs to 15 residues. Per germline, CDR1 LGHDT and CDR2 YNNKEL (reference sequence). J was trimmed by 8 bases and V by 0 bases; bases with no gene match: 5.

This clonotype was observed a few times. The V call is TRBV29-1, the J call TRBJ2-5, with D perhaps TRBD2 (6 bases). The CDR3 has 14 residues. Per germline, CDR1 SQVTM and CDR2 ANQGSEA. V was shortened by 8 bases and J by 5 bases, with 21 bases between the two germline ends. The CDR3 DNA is TGCAGCACCCCTTCGACCGGGAGAGACGAGACCCAGTACTTC. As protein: CSTPSTGRDETQYF.

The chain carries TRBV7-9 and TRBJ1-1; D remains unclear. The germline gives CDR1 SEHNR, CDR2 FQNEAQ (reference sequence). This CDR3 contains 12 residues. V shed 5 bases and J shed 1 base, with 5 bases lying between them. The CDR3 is CASSQTNTEAFF. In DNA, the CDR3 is TGTGCCAGCAGCCAGACGAACACTGAAGCTTTCTTT.

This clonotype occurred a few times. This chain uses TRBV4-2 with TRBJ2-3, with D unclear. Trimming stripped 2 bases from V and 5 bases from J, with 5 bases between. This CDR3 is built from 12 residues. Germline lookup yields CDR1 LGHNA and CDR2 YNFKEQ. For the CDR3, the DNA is TGTGCCAGCAGCCAACTCCAAGATACGCAGTATTTT. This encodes CASSQLQDTQYF.

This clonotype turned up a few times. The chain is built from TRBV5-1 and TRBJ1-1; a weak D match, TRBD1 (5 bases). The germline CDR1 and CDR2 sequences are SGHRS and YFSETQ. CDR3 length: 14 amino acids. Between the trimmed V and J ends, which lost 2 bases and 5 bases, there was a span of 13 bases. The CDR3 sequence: CASSFGREGTEAFF. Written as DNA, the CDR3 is TGCGCCAGCAGCTTCGGCAGGGAGGGGACTGAAGCTTTCTTT.

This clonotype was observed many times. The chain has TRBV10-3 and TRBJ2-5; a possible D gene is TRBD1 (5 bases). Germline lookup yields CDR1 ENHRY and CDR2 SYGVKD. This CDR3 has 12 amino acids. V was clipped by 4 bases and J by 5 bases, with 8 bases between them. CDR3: CAISGTMETQYF. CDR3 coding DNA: TGTGCCATCAGTGGGACAATGGAGACCCAGTACTTC.